Sequencing of this T cell receptor (beta chain) was carried out in a study of T cells after yellow fever vaccination. TCRdb re-called the 5' RACE reads with MiXCR, one entry per CDR3 protein. This repertoire shows about 74,000 distinct CDR3 sequences, approximately 7.7% found once; its top ten account for roughly 35%. Many counts were recorded for this clonotype. The germline V gene has CDR1 MNHEY and CDR2 SMNVEV (reference sequence). J lost 4 bases, V lost 0 bases, and 12 bases had no gene match. CDR3 length: 18 residues. Here the sequenced sample was CD8+ T cells sorted from PBMCs, taken about 5 days after the first yellow fever vaccination. This receptor was obtained from a man aged 18 to 30 who received the YFV17D yellow fever vaccine. The J gene is TRBJ2-1, the V gene TRBV27, with 7 bases matching TRBD2. The CDR3 region has the DNA TGTGCCAGCAGTTTATCGGTGCCTAGCGGATATCTATACAATGAGCAGTTCTTC. Protein: CASSLSVPSGYLYNEQFF.